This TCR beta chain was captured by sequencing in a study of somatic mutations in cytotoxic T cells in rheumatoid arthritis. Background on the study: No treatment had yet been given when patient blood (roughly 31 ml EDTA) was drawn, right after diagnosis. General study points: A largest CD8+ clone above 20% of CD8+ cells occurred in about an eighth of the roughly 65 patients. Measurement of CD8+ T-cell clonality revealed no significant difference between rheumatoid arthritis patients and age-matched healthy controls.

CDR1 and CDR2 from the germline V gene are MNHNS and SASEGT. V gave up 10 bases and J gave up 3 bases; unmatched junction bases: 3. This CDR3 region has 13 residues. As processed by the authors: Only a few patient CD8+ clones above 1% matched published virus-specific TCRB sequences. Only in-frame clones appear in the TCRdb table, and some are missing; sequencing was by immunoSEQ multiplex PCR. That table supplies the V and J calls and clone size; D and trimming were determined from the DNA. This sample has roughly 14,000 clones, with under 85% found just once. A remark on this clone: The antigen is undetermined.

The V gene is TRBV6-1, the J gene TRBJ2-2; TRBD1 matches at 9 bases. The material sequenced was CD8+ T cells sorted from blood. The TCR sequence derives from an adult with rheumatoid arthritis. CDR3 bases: TGTGCCACTCGGACAGGGGACACCGGGGAGCTGTTTTTT. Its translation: CATRTGDTGELFF.